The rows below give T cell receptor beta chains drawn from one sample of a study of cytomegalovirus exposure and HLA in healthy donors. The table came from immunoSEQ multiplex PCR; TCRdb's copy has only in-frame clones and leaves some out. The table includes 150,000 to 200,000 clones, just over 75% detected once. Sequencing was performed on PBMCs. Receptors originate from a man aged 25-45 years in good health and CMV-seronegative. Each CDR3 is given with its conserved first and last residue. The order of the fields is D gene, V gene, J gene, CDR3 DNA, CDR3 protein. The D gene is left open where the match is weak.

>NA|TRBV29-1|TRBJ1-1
TGCAGCGTTGGCGCTCGGGGGATGAACACTGAAGCTTTCTTT
CSVGARGMNTEAFF
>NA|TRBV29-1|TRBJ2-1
TGCAGCGTGGCGCTGGGGAGCAATGAGCAGTTCTTC
CSVALGSNEQFF
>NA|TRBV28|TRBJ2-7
TGTGCCAGCAGCCCGGACAGCCTTGACGGGAACGAGCAGTACTTC
CASSPDSLDGNEQYF
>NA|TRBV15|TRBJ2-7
TGTGCCACCAGCAGAGATGAGGCAGGGAACAGCTACGAGCAGTACTTC
CATSRDEAGNSYEQYF
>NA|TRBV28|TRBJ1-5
TGTGCCAGCAGTTTAGCAGGGTTCAATCAGCCCCAGCATTTT
CASSLAGFNQPQHF
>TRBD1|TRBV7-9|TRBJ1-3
TGTGCCAGCAGTCGACGACAGGGCCTCTCTGGAAACACCATATATTTT
CASSRRQGLSGNTIYF
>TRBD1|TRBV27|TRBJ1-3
TGTGCCAGCAGTCCCCGACAGGGGGTAGGAGTTTCTGGAAACACCATATATTTT
CASSPRQGVGVSGNTIYF
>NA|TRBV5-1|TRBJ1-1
TGCGCCAGCAGCTGGGGGGTAGTTGGCACTGAAGCTTTCTTT
CASSWGVVGTEAFF
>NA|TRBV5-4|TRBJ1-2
TGTGCCAGCAGCCCCCCGCCAGGGATTAAAGGCTACACCTTC
CASSPPPGIKGYTF
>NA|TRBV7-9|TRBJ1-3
TGTGCCAGCAGCCAGGGGAACACCATATATTTT
CASSQGNTIYF
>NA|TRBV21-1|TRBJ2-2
TGTGCCAGCAGCAAAAATCGGGACAGGGGAACCGGGGAGCTGTTTTTT
CASSKNRDRGTGELFF
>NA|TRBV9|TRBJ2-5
TGTGCCAGCACCCCCGTGGCCCAAAAACCCCAAGAGACCCAGTACTTC
CASTPVAQKPQETQYF